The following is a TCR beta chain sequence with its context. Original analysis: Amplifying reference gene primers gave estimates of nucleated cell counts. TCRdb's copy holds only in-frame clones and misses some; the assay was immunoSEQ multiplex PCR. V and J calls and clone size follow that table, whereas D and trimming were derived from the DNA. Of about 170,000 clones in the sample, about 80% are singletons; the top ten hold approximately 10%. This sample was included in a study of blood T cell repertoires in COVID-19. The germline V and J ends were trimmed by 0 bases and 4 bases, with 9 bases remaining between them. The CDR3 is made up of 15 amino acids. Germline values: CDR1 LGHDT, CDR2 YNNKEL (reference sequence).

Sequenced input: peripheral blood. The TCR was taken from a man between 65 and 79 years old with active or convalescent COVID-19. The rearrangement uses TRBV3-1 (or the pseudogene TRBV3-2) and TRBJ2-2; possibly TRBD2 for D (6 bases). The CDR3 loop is CASSQDPGGTGELFF. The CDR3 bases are TGTGCCAGCAGCCAAGATCCCGGGGGCACCGGGGAGCTGTTTTTT.